This T cell receptor beta chain derives from a study of CXCR3-negative and CXCR3-positive naive CD8 T cells. General study points: Memory cells differed in TRBV-TRBJ usage, but naive CXCR3-negative and CXCR3-positive cells had similar usage.

Remarks on this clonotype: The antigen remains undetermined.

cDNA libraries for TRB were generated by 5' RACE incorporating UMI labels. TCRdb reprocessed the 5' RACE reads and keeps a single row for each CDR3 protein, giving no DNA. The ten most abundant clones cover approximately 16% of a sample with roughly 48,000 distinct CDR3 sequences. The CDR3 loop spans 15 amino acids. Germline V lookup: CDR1 PRHDT, CDR2 FYEKMQ (reference sequence). The sequenced sample consisted of memory CD8+ T cells from blood. This receptor was taken from a human donor in good health. Some clones in this sample may be carry-over from other donors' samples. The V call is TRBV13, the J call TRBJ2-5; TCRdb proposes TRBD1, but this gene call is untestable without DNA. The CDR3 protein is CASSHDRSIDETQYF.